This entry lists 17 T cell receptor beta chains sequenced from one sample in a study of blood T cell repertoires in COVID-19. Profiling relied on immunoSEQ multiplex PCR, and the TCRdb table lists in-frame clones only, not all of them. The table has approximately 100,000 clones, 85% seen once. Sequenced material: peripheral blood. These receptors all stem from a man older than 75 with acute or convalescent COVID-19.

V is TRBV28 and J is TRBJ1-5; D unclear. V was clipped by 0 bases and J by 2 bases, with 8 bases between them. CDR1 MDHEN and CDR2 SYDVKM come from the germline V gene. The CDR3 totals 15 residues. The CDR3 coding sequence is TGTGCCAGCAGTTTATGGGGAGTGGGCAATCAGCCCCAGCATTTT. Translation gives CASSLWGVGNQPQHF.

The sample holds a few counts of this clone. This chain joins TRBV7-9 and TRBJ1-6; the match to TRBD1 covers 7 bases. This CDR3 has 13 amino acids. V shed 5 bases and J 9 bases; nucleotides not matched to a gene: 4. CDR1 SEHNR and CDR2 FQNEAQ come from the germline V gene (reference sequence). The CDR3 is CASSRDRVSPLHF. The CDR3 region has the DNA TGTGCCAGCAGCCGTGACAGGGTTTCACCCCTCCACTTT.

CDR3 sequence: CSTREVETQYF. The CDR3 region has the DNA TGCAGTACACGGGAGGTGGAGACCCAGTACTTC. V is TRBV20-1 and J is TRBJ2-5; 7 bases are shared with TRBD2. V gave up 8 bases and J gave up 5 bases; unmatched junction bases: 5. CDR3 length: 11 amino acids. Germline loops: CDR1 DFQATT, CDR2 SNEGSKA (reference sequence).

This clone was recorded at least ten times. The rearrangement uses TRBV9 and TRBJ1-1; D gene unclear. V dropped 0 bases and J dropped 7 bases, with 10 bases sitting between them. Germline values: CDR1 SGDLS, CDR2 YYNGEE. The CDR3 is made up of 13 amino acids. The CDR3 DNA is TGTGCCAGCAGCGTAGATTGGTCAGATGAAGCTTTCTTT. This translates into CASSVDWSDEAFF.

CDR3 nucleotide sequence: TGTGCCAGCAGAACCCAACGGGGGGGTGAGCAGTTCTTC. This encodes CASRTQRGGEQFF. The chain recombines TRBV2 with TRBJ2-1; 8 positions match TRBD2. Germline CDR1 SNHLY, CDR2 FYNNEI. Trimming at V came to 6 bases and at J to 9 bases, leaving 7 bases not matched to a gene. The CDR3 length is 13 residues.

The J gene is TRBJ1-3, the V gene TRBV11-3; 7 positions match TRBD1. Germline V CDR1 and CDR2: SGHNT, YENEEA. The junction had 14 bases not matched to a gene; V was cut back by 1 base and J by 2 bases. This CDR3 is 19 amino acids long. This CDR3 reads CASSLGDMPYRGTGNTIYF. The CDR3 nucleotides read TGTGCCAGCAGCTTAGGAGACATGCCGTACAGGGGAACTGGAAACACCATATATTTT.

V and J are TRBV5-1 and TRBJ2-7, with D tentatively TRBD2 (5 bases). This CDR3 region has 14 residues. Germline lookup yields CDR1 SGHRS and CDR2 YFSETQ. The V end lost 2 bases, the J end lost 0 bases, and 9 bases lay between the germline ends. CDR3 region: CASSLTGNSYEQYF. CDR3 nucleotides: TGCGCCAGCAGCTTAACCGGGAACTCCTACGAGCAGTACTTC.

The CDR3 DNA reads TGTGCCAGCAGTTACTCGGGACAGACCTACGAGCAGTACTTC. Protein product: CASSYSGQTYEQYF. The rearrangement joins TRBV6-6 to TRBJ2-7; 7 nucleotides line up with TRBD1. Germline CDR1 and CDR2: MNHNY and SVGAGI (reference sequence). The CDR3 covers 14 residues. J gave up 2 bases and V 0 bases, and 1 base lay outside the gene matches.

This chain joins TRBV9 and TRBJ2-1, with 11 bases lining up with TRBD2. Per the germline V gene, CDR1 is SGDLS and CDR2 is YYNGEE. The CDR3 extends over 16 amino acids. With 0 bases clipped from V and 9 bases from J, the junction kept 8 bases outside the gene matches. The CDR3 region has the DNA TGTGCCAGCAGCGTAGAGGCCGGACTAGCGGGCGTTGAGCAGTTCTTC. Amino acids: CASSVEAGLAGVEQFF. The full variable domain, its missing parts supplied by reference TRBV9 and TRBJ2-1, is DSGVTQTPKHLITATGQRVTLRCSPRSGDLSVYWYQQSLDQGLQFLIQYYNGEERAKGNILERFSAQQFPDLHSELNLSSLELGDSALYFCASSVEAGLAGVEQFFGPGTRLTVL.

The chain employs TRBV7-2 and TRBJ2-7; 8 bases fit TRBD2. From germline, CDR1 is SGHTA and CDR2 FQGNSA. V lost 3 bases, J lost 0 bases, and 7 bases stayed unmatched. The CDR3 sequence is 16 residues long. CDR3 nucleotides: TGTGCCAGCAGCTTGGTTAGCGGGGCAAGCTCCTACGAGCAGTACTTC. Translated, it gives CASSLVSGASSYEQYF.

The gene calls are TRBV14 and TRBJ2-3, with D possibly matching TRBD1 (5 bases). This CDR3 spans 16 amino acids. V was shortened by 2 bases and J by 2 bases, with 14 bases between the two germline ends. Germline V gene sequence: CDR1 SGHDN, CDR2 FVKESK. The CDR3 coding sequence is TGTGCCAGCAGCCAATGGCGCTCAGGGAACACAGATACGCAGTATTTT. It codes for CASSQWRSGNTDTQYF.

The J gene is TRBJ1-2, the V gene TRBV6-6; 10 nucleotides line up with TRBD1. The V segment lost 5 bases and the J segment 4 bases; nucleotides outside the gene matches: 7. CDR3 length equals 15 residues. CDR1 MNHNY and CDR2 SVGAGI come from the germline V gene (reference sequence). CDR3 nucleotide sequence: TGTGCCAGCAGTCGGACAGGGGGTCGGAGCTATGGCTACACCTTC. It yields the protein CASSRTGGRSYGYTF.

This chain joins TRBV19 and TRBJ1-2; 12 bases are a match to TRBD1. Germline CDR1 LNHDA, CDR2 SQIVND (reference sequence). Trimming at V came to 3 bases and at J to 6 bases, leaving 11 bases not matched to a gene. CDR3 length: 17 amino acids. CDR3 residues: CASSISMFGTGGDGYTF. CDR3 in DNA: TGTGCCAGTAGTATTTCCATGTTCGGGACAGGGGGCGATGGCTACACCTTC.

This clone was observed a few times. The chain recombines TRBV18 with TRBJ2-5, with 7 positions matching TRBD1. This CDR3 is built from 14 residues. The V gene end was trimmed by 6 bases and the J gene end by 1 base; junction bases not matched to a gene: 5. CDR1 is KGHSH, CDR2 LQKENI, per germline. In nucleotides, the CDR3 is TGTGCCAGCTCGCCAGACAGGGCCCAAGAGACCCAGTACTTC. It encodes CASSPDRAQETQYF.

For the CDR3, the DNA is TGTGCCAGCAGTCCGTTAGCGGTCTACGAGCAGTACTTC. It is translated as CASSPLAVYEQYF. The chain is built from TRBV27 and TRBJ2-7, with D possibly matching TRBD2 (6 bases). Trimming removed 5 bases at V and 3 bases at J, with 11 bases between. CDR3 length equals 13 residues. Per the germline V gene, CDR1 is MNHEY and CDR2 is SMNVEV (reference sequence).

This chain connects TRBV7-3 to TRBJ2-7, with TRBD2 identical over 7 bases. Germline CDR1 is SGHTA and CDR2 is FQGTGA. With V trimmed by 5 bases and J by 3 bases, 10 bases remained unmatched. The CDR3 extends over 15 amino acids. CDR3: CASSNPRDYHYEQYF. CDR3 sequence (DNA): TGTGCCAGCAGCAATCCCCGGGACTACCACTACGAGCAGTACTTC.

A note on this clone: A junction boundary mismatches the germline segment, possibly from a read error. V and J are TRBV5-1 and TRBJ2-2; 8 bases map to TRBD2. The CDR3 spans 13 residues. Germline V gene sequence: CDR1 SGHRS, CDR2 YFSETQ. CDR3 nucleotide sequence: TGCACCAGCAGCTTGACTAGCGCCGGGGAGCTGTTTTTT. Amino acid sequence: CTSSLTSAGELFF.